A selection of T cell receptor beta chains follows, all from one sample in a study of T cell repertoires in cytomegalovirus infection. Using its own MiXCR run on the reads, TCRdb lists one record per CDR3 protein. The sample consists of about 400,000 distinct CDR3 sequences, 15% to 20% of them appearing once. Sample: PBMCs. The source is a human donor in good health (CMV status not recorded). Some clones in this sample may be carry-over from other donors' samples. Each CDR3 is given with its conserved first and last residue. Fields, in order: D gene, clone size, V gene, J gene, CDR3 DNA, CDR3 protein. The D gene is left open where the match is weak. Rows give clone size only sometimes, using once, few, many, or a class for an expanded clone.

>.|many|TRBV7-6|TRBJ2-7
TGTGCCAGCAGCCCCCTCCGGGACAAGCAGTACTTC
CASSPLRDKQYF
>.|.|TRBV15|TRBJ1-2
TGTGCCACCAGCAGAGATCTTAGAGGCTATGGCTACACCTTC
CATSRDLRGYGYTF
>.|few|TRBV2|TRBJ1-4
TGTGCCAGCAGGGAAAGGCTATCGACTAATGAAAAACTGTTTTTT
CASRERLSTNEKLFF
>TRBD2|.|TRBV9|TRBJ2-1
TGTGCCAGCAGCGTAGGAGGACTAGCGGAAAATGAGCAGTTCTTC
CASSVGGLAENEQFF
>.|many|TRBV20-1|TRBJ2-1
TGCAGTGCTAATACGGGCGGACCCTCCTACAATGAGCAGTTCTTC
CSANTGGPSYNEQFF
>.|.|TRBV20-1|TRBJ2-7
TGCAGTGCTAGTGCGGACAGACCGTACGAGCAGTACTTC
CSASADRPYEQYF
>.|few|TRBV5-4|TRBJ2-5
TGTGCCAGCAGCTTTGGGTGGGTTTCCAGTCAAGAGACCCAGTACTTC
CASSFGWVSSQETQYF
>.|.|TRBV6-5|TRBJ1-2
TGTGCCAGCACCAACGACAGCCCGACACACTATGGCTACACCTTC
CASTNDSPTHYGYTF
>.|few|TRBV7-9|TRBJ2-7
TGTGCCAGCAGCCCGGTCGGCGCCTACGAGCAGTACTTC
CASSPVGAYEQYF
>TRBD1|many|TRBV7-9|TRBJ1-5
TGTGCCAGCAGCTTAACAGGGGTCGGCAATCAGCCCCAGCATTTT
CASSLTGVGNQPQHF
>.|few|TRBV4-3|TRBJ1-5
TGCGCCAGCAGCCGGAGTGGAGATGACAATCAGCCCCAGCATTTT
CASSRSGDDNQPQHF
>.|.|TRBV2|TRBJ2-1
TGTGCCAGCAGTGAACGGGGCGGGGCGAGCTCCTACAATGAGCAGTTCTTC
CASSERGGASSYNEQFF
>TRBD1|.|TRBV20-1|TRBJ1-5
TGCAGCGCCAGACAGGGAAGCAATCAGCCCCAGCATTTT
CSARQGSNQPQHF
>TRBD1|.|TRBV19|TRBJ1-1
TGTGCCAGTAGTAGCTCTGGACAGGGACTGAACACTGAAGCTTTCTTT
CASSSSGQGLNTEAFF
>.|.|TRBV4-1|TRBJ1-2
TGCGCCAGCAGCCAAGGAGGGGGAGGCTACACCTTC
CASSQGGGGYTF
>.|many|TRBV6-1|TRBJ1-6
TGTGCCAGCAGGCTCAATTGGGATTCTAATTCACCCCTCCACTTT
CASRLNWDSNSPLHF
>TRBD1|many|TRBV19|TRBJ1-5
TGTGCCAGCAGTATACCCGACAGGGGTGGCAATCAGCCCCAGCATTTT
CASSIPDRGGNQPQHF
>.|.|TRBV20-1|TRBJ2-7
TGCAGTGCCGGCTCGACGGACAGTTGGTACGAGCAGTACTTC
CSAGSTDSWYEQYF
>.|few|TRBV29-1|TRBJ2-1
TGCAGCGTGCGCGCAACCAATGAGCAGTTCTTC
CSVRATNEQFF
>.|many|TRBV7-2|TRBJ1-3
TGTGCCAGCAGCCCGTGGACACGCAGAAACACCATATATTTT
CASSPWTRRNTIYF
>.|many|TRBV7-6|TRBJ2-7
TGTGCCAGCAGCTTAGGGGTGCGTCAGGGCTTGGGGAACGAGCAGTACTTC
CASSLGVRQGLGNEQYF
>TRBD2|many|TRBV7-9|TRBJ2-5
TGTGCCAGCAGCTTAGCCGTTCCTAGCGGTGCTGAGACCCAGTACTTC
CASSLAVPSGAETQYF
>TRBD1|.|TRBV12-3/TRBV12-4|TRBJ1-6
TGTGCCAGCGGAACGACAGGGGACGTCCTCCACTTT
CASGTTGDVLHF